The 10 T cell receptor beta chains in this list originate from one sample, sequenced in a study of blood T cell repertoires in COVID-19. Here immunoSEQ multiplex PCR was the method, and the copy in TCRdb shows in-frame clones only, minus some. The sample holds about half a million clones, 80% to 90% seen once. The sequenced material came from peripheral blood. The receptor set was obtained from a human donor in a cohort sampled during active COVID-19.

The rearrangement links TRBV7-9 to TRBJ1-6; TRBD1 is a possible D gene (6 bases). The V end was cut by 5 bases, the J end by 12 bases, with 17 bases between. This CDR3 comprises 14 residues. CDR1 and CDR2 from the germline V gene are SEHNR and FQNEAQ (reference sequence). This CDR3 is CASSGPGTLQPLHF. DNA of the CDR3: TGTGCCAGCAGCGGACCGGGGACACTACAACCCCTCCACTTT.

This clone was seen more than once but under ten times. The CDR3 loop is CATSRDPLMSSYSYGYTF. The DNA of the CDR3 is TGTGCCACCAGCAGAGATCCCCTAATGTCTAGCTACTCCTATGGCTACACCTTC. The chain joins TRBV15 to TRBJ1-2; D remains unclear. Per germline, CDR1 LNHNV and CDR2 YYDKDF (reference sequence). V was trimmed by 0 bases and J by 4 bases, leaving 21 bases between them. This CDR3 has 18 amino acids. Drawing the rest from reference TRBV15 and TRBJ1-2, the complete variable domain is DAMVIQNPRYQVTQFGKPVTLSCSQTLNHNVMYWYQQKSSQAPKLLFHYYDKDFNNEADTPDNFQSRRPNTSFCFLDIRSPGLGDTAMYLCATSRDPLMSSYSYGYTFGSGTRLTVV.

This clone was found once. V usage is TRBV11-2 and J usage is TRBJ1-2; TRBD1 aligns across 7 bases. The V segment lost 4 bases and the J segment 4 bases; nucleotides outside the gene matches: 9. From germline, CDR1 is SGHAT and CDR2 FQNNGV. This CDR3 has 15 residues. The CDR3 sequence is CASSSIRQGAYGYTF. The CDR3 nucleotides are TGTGCCAGCAGCTCAATCCGACAGGGAGCCTATGGCTACACCTTC.

About this clone: An end of the junction differs from the germline gene, which may be a read error. The chain is built from TRBV28 and TRBJ2-5; 7 bases agree with TRBD2. This CDR3 region has 11 residues. Germline values: CDR1 MDHEN, CDR2 SYDVKM. CDR3 bases: TGTGCCAGCAGCCCTGGGAGGGATTGCCACTTC. As protein: CASSPGRDCHF.

This clone was observed a few times. The chain employs TRBV20-1 and TRBJ2-1; 10 bases align to TRBD1. The germline V gene encodes CDR1 DFQATT and CDR2 SNEGSKA (reference sequence). CDR3 size: 16 residues. V lost 3 bases, J lost 8 bases, and 13 bases stayed unmatched. CDR3 region: CSASSTGTGALDEQFF. The CDR3 DNA reads as TGCAGTGCTAGTTCTACCGGGACAGGGGCCTTAGATGAGCAGTTCTTC.

The chain combines TRBV7-2 with TRBJ2-3; 9 positions match TRBD2. V lost 1 base, J lost 5 bases, and 4 bases stayed unmatched. CDR3 size: 15 residues. Germline V gene lookup returns CDR1 SGHTA and CDR2 FQGNSA. CDR3 residues: CASSLDGGRGDTQYF. CDR3 nucleotide sequence: TGTGCCAGCAGCTTAGACGGCGGGAGGGGAGATACGCAGTATTTT. Full variable domain (rest looked up from reference TRBV7-2 and TRBJ2-3): GAGVSQSPSNKVTEKGKDVELRCDPISGHTALYWYRQSLGQGLEFLIYFQGNSAPDKSGLPSDRFSAERTGGSVSTLTIQRTQQEDSAVYLCASSLDGGRGDTQYFGPGTRLTVL.

V and J are TRBV12-3 or TRBV12-4 and TRBJ1-2; 7 bases fit TRBD1. The CDR3 length is 12 residues. After removal of 8 bases from V and 7 bases from J, the junction contained 7 bases not matched to a gene. The CDR3 sequence: CASGTGVSGYTF. The CDR3 DNA sequence: TGTGCCAGCGGTACAGGGGTCTCTGGCTACACCTTC.

The V call is TRBV6-2 or TRBV6-3, the J call TRBJ2-5; D is possibly TRBD1 (5 bases). Germline-derived CDR1 and CDR2 are MNHEY and SVGEGT. The CDR3 is 13 amino acids. The germline V and J ends were trimmed by 5 bases and 7 bases, with 14 bases remaining between them. CDR3 DNA sequence: TGTGCCAGCAGTACAGGACGGCAGTGGACCCAGTACTTC. Encoded protein: CASSTGRQWTQYF.

The J gene is TRBJ1-3, the V gene TRBV7-2; weak D call: TRBD1 (5 bases). The germline V gene has CDR1 SGHTA and CDR2 FQGNSA. CDR3 length: 18 amino acids. The V gene lost 2 bases and the J gene lost 0 bases, with 17 bases spanning the gap. The CDR3 sequence: CASSLHSPTVLSGNTIYF. The CDR3, as DNA: TGTGCCAGCAGCTTACACTCACCGACAGTTCTCTCTGGAAACACCATATATTTT.

The chain has TRBV27 and TRBJ2-7; 9 bases agree with TRBD1. V lost 6 bases to trimming and J lost 3 bases; unmatched junction nucleotides: 18. Germline-derived CDR1 and CDR2 are MNHEY and SMNVEV (reference sequence). The CDR3 is 18 amino acids. Written as DNA, the CDR3 is TGTGCCAGCAGCTCTATTTTCCAGACGGGACAGGGAATCTACGAGCAGTACTTC. It yields the protein CASSSIFQTGQGIYEQYF.